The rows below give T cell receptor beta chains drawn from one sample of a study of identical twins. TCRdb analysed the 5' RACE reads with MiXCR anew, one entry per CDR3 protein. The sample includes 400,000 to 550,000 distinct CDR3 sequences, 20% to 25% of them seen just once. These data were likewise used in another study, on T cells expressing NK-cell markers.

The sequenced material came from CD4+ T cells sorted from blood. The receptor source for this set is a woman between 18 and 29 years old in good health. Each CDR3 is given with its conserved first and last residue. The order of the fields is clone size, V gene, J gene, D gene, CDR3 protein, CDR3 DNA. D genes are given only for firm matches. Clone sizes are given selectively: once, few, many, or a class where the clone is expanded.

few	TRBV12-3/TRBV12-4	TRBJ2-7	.	CASSLIWRGEQYF	TGTGCCAGCAGTTTGATCTGGAGGGGGGAGCAGTACTTC
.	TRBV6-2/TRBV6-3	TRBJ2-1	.	CASRRSTTSSYNEQFF	TGTGCCAGCAGGCGGTCGACTACCTCTTCCTACAATGAGCAGTTCTTC
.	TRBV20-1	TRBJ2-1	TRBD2	CSALAASSYNEQFF	TGCAGTGCTCTAGCGGCAAGCTCCTACAATGAGCAGTTCTTC
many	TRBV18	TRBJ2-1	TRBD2	CASSPRLAGGNEQFF	TGTGCCAGCTCACCAAGGCTAGCGGGAGGTAATGAGCAGTTCTTC
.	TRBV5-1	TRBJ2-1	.	CASSSPPPNSYNEQFF	TGCGCCAGCAGCTCGCCACCTCCGAACTCCTACAATGAGCAGTTCTTC
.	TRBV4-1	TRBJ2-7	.	CASSQTAAAYEQYF	TGCGCCAGCAGCCAGACGGCGGCGGCCTACGAGCAGTACTTC
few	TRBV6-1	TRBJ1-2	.	CASRTSGVDGYTF	TGTGCCAGCAGGACTTCAGGTGTTGATGGCTACACCTTC
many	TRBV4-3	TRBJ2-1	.	CASSQSGGTSYNEQFF	TGCGCCAGCAGCCAGTCAGGGGGGACATCTTACAATGAGCAGTTCTTC
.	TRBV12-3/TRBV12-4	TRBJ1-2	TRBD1	CASSWDRGLGGYTF	TGTGCCAGCAGTTGGGACAGGGGTTTAGGTGGCTACACCTTC
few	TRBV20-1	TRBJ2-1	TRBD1	CSASPGQGENEQFF	TGCAGTGCTAGCCCGGGACAGGGAGAGAATGAGCAGTTCTTC
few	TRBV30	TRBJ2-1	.	CAWSFLAGASNEQFF	TGTGCCTGGAGTTTTCTGGCGGGCGCCTCCAATGAGCAGTTCTTC
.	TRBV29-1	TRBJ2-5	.	CSSRDLQETQYF	TGCAGTTCCCGGGACTTACAAGAGACCCAGTACTTC